This TCR beta chain was profiled in a study of cytomegalovirus exposure and HLA in healthy donors. Between the trimmed V and J ends, which lost 0 bases and 2 bases, there was a span of 9 bases. Germline assignment: CDR1 SGHRS and CDR2 YFSETQ. This CDR3 spans 15 amino acids. In the PCR, 60 Vbeta and 13 Jbeta primers were used. Sequencing used immunoSEQ multiplex PCR; TCRdb keeps in-frame clones, though not all of them. The repertoire holds about 92,000 clones, with roughly four fifths as singletons. Whole-study results and caveats: Later analysis identified a missense DCLRE1C variant that was linked to TCR beta V- and J-gene trimming.

Comment on this clone: The antigen is not known.

Source material: PBMCs. The chain joins TRBV5-1 to TRBJ2-1; D gene unclear. This receptor was taken from a woman younger than 35 in good health and CMV-seropositive. CDR3 amino acids: CASSLAGEAYNEQFF. The CDR3, as DNA: TGCGCCAGCAGCTTGGCTGGTGAGGCCTACAATGAGCAGTTCTTC.